One sample yielded the 23 T cell receptor beta chains listed below, sequenced in a study of blood T cell repertoires in COVID-19. Libraries were prepared by immunoSEQ multiplex PCR; TCRdb keeps only in-frame clonotypes and omits some of them. Of under 300,000 clones listed, about 70% are singletons. The specimen sequenced was peripheral blood. The origin of the receptors is a woman of 80 years or more with acute or convalescent COVID-19.

The chain recombines TRBV5-1 with TRBJ1-4, with D perhaps matching TRBD1 (6 bases). V was trimmed by 4 bases and J by 4 bases, leaving 11 bases between them. Germline V lookup: CDR1 SGHRS, CDR2 YFSETQ. The CDR3 is made up of 14 amino acids. The CDR3 nucleotides read TGCGCCAGCAGCCGGACAGATCTTAATGAAAAACTGTTTTTT. Translated: CASSRTDLNEKLFF. Full variable domain (missing parts from reference TRBV5-1 and TRBJ1-4): KAGVTQTPRYLIKTRGQQVTLSCSPISGHRSVSWYQQTPGQGLQFLFEYFSETQRNKGNFPGRFSGRQFSNSRSEMNVSTLELGDSALYLCASSRTDLNEKLFFGSGTQLSVL.

V and J are TRBV6-5 and TRBJ1-1, with 9 positions matching TRBD1. CDR3 length: 15 residues. The V gene end was trimmed by 7 bases and the J gene end by 5 bases; junction bases not matched to a gene: 11. From germline, CDR1 is MNHEY and CDR2 SVGAGI. The CDR3 is CASNTGQGLRTEAFF. The CDR3, as DNA: TGTGCCAGCAATACGGGACAGGGTTTGAGGACTGAAGCTTTCTTT.

A few counts support this clone. This sequence joins TRBV14 and TRBJ2-3; no clear D gene. The V gene's germline CDR1 is SGHDN and CDR2 FVKESK. V was clipped by 0 bases and J by 1 base, with 17 bases between them. The CDR3 totals 18 residues. CDR3 sequence: CASSQDSPLVWGTDTQYF. The DNA of the CDR3 is TGTGCCAGCAGCCAAGATAGTCCCCTAGTGTGGGGCACAGATACGCAGTATTTT. Complete variable domain (other parts from reference TRBV14 and TRBJ2-3): EAGVTQFPSHSVIEKGQTVTLRCDPISGHDNLYWYRRVMGKEIKFLLHFVKESKQDESGMPNNRFLAERTGGTYSTLKVQPAELEDSGVYFCASSQDSPLVWGTDTQYFGPGTRLTVL.

In this sample, this clone turned up once. This sequence joins TRBV4-1 and TRBJ2-7; 14 bases are shared with TRBD2. The J segment lost 1 base and the V segment lost 4 bases, leaving 6 bases of the junction unmatched. The CDR3 is 17 amino acids. From germline, CDR1 is MGHRA and CDR2 YSYEKL. Here the CDR3 DNA reads TGCGCCAGCAGCCCCGGGACTAGCGGGGGTTTGTCCTACGAGCAGTACTTC. Amino acid sequence: CASSPGTSGGLSYEQYF.

The J gene is TRBJ1-2, the V gene TRBV3-1 (or the pseudogene TRBV3-2); tentatively, D is TRBD1 (5 bases). The CDR3 sequence is 14 residues long. Trimming left V 4 bases short and J 4 bases short, with 13 bases between. The germline gives CDR1 LGHDT, CDR2 YNNKEL (reference sequence). CDR3 DNA: TGTGCCAGCAGCCCCACAGGAGCTCGCTATGGCTACACCTTC. It codes for CASSPTGARYGYTF.

The V call is TRBV30, the J call TRBJ2-7, with 9 bases fitting TRBD2. Looked up from germline, CDR1 is GTSNPN and CDR2 is SVGIG (reference sequence). CDR3 size: 14 residues. V lost 0 bases to trimming and J lost 3 bases; unmatched junction nucleotides: 3. The CDR3 sequence: CAWSVGSGSYEQYF. The CDR3 coding sequence is TGTGCCTGGAGTGTAGGTAGCGGGAGCTACGAGCAGTACTTC.

The V and J genes are TRBV6-5 and TRBJ2-1, with TRBD1 as a possible D gene (6 bases). Trimming cost V 2 bases and J 5 bases, with 10 bases left between them. CDR3 size: 14 residues. Germline V lookup: CDR1 MNHEY, CDR2 SVGAGI. CDR3 residues: CASSYGGVHNEQFF. For the CDR3, the DNA is TGTGCCAGCAGTTACGGGGGCGTCCACAATGAGCAGTTCTTC.

J is TRBJ1-5 and V is TRBV6-5; D unresolved. The CDR3 totals 14 residues. Germline CDR1 and CDR2: MNHEY and SVGAGI. Trimming pared 3 bases from V and 6 bases from J, leaving 12 bases between. The CDR3 region has the DNA TGTGCCAGCAGTTATCGTCGAACGAGTCAGCCCCAGCATTTT. Amino acid sequence: CASSYRRTSQPQHF.

V is TRBV7-9 and J is TRBJ2-1, with 11 bases aligning to TRBD2. This CDR3 has 15 residues. In germline, CDR1 is SEHNR, CDR2 FQNEAQ (reference sequence). V was clipped by 3 bases and J by 6 bases; unmatched bases: 4. For the CDR3, the DNA is TGTGCCAGCAGCTTTACTAGCGGGGGCCTCAATGAGCAGTTCTTC. Amino acids: CASSFTSGGLNEQFF.

The chain joins TRBV7-6 to TRBJ1-1, with D uncertain. The CDR3 extends over 11 amino acids. Trimming pared 4 bases from V and 11 bases from J, leaving 11 bases between. In germline, CDR1 is SGHVS, CDR2 FNYEAQ. The CDR3 reads CASSSTWRAFF. The CDR3 nucleotides read TGTGCCAGCAGCTCCACCTGGAGGGCTTTCTTT.

The gene calls are TRBV9 and TRBJ1-1; D unresolved. CDR3 length equals 17 residues. V dropped 3 bases and J dropped 1 base, with 19 bases sitting between them. Germline V gene sequence: CDR1 SGDLS, CDR2 YYNGEE. The CDR3 loop reads CASSAFDTIRSNTEAFF. The CDR3 bases are TGTGCCAGCAGCGCCTTCGACACAATAAGATCGAACACTGAAGCTTTCTTT.

This clone was picked up a small number of times. The chain uses TRBV5-4 and TRBJ2-7, with D perhaps TRBD2 (6 bases). Germline values: CDR1 SGHNT, CDR2 YYREEE (reference sequence). The CDR3 extends over 15 amino acids. V was cut by 0 bases and J by 3 bases, with 13 bases left in between. The CDR3 DNA follows: TGTGCCAGCAGCTTGGCCGGAGGGAATCACTACGAGCAGTACTTC. It translates to CASSLAGGNHYEQYF.

The CDR3 DNA reads TGTGCCAGCAGCCTCTCTCCCGACTACGAGCAGTACTTC. Translated, it gives CASSLSPDYEQYF. This chain connects TRBV9 to TRBJ2-5; D ambiguous. The DNA end favors TRBJ2-7, so the J call may be wrong. Germline values: CDR1 SGDLS, CDR2 YYNGEE. There are 13 residues in the CDR3.

This chain uses TRBV19 with TRBJ1-3; 7 bases map to TRBD1. Germline lookup yields CDR1 LNHDA and CDR2 SQIVND (reference sequence). This CDR3 region has 12 residues. J was trimmed by 4 bases and V by 8 bases; bases with no gene match: 2. CDR3 sequence: CASGDSGNTIYF. The CDR3 coding sequence is TGTGCCAGTGGGGACAGCGGAAACACCATATATTTT.

CDR3 region: CASSPPGGLVRNEQFF. The CDR3 DNA sequence: TGTGCCAGCAGCCCCCCCGGGGGGCTGGTTAGGAATGAGCAGTTCTTC. The chain is built from TRBV7-2 and TRBJ2-1; TRBD2 is a possible D gene (7 bases). CDR1 is SGHTA and CDR2 is FQGNSA in the germline V gene. V gave up 5 bases and J gave up 7 bases, with 21 bases separating them. This CDR3 region has 16 residues.

The V and J genes are TRBV6-1 and TRBJ1-1, with D tentatively TRBD1 (5 bases). V shed 1 base and J shed 5 bases, with 11 bases lying between them. Germline CDR1 reads MNHNS; CDR2 reads SASEGT. The CDR3 spans 14 residues. CDR3 sequence reads: CASSEEGRATEAFF. CDR3 in DNA: TGTGCCAGCAGTGAAGAAGGCAGGGCGACTGAAGCTTTCTTT.

V gene TRBV5-5 combines with J gene TRBJ2-1; 7 bases fit TRBD1. CDR3 length: 14 residues. Germline values: CDR1 SGHKS, CDR2 YYEKEE (reference sequence). Losses at the gene ends were 4 bases for V and 7 bases for J; bases not matched to a gene: 8. The CDR3 sequence is CASSPYRGRNEQFF. In DNA form, the CDR3 reads TGTGCCAGCAGCCCTTACAGGGGTAGGAATGAGCAGTTCTTC.

This clone was picked up one time. This sequence joins TRBV3-1 (or the pseudogene TRBV3-2) and TRBJ2-1; D not certain. From germline, CDR1 is LGHDT and CDR2 YNNKEL (reference sequence). Trimming removed 0 bases from V and 7 bases from J, with 7 bases in between. The CDR3 has 13 residues. The CDR3 loop reads CASSQDRLNEQFF. CDR3 coding DNA: TGTGCCAGCAGCCAAGATCGCCTAAATGAGCAGTTCTTC.

The V call is TRBV5-1, the J call TRBJ1-2, with D perhaps TRBD1 (6 bases). The CDR3 sequence is 15 residues long. Germline V gene data show CDR1 as SGHRS and CDR2 as YFSETQ. V dropped 0 bases and J dropped 4 bases, with 13 bases sitting between them. The CDR3 loop is CASSLGGTTSYGYTF. The DNA for the CDR3 is TGCGCCAGCAGCTTGGGGGGGACAACCAGCTATGGCTACACCTTC.

The genes are TRBV25-1 and TRBJ1-1; TRBD1 aligns across 7 bases. Germline values: CDR1 MGHDK, CDR2 SYGVNS. The CDR3 has 15 residues. The V gene end was trimmed by 2 bases and the J gene end by 4 bases; junction bases not matched to a gene: 7. The DNA for the CDR3 is TGTGCCAGCAGTGAAGTATCCGACAGGGCCACTGAAGCTTTCTTT. Protein sequence: CASSEVSDRATEAFF. The full variable domain, with the rest looked up from reference TRBV25-1 and TRBJ1-1, is EADIYQTPRYLVIGTGKKITLECSQTMGHDKMYWYQQDPGMELHLIHYSYGVNSTEKGDLSSESTVSRIRTEHFPLTLESARPSHTSQYLCASSEVSDRATEAFFGQGTRLTVV.

J is TRBJ1-1 and V is TRBV6-5; D remains ambiguous. The CDR3 sequence is 11 residues long. Germline CDR1 MNHEY, CDR2 SVGAGI. Trimming stripped 7 bases from V and 12 bases from J, with 15 bases between. The CDR3 DNA reads TGTGCCAGCATTGGGCCGGCGATTACTTTCTTT. It yields the protein CASIGPAITFF.

The J gene is TRBJ1-4, the V gene TRBV7-2; weak D call: TRBD1 (5 bases). The CDR3 consists of 14 residues. Germline V gene lookup returns CDR1 SGHTA and CDR2 FQGNSA. Trimming pared 5 bases from V and 8 bases from J, leaving 15 bases between. The CDR3 DNA is TGTGCCAGCAGCCCAGGGTGGCTTAGGGAAAAACTGTTTTTT. As protein: CASSPGWLREKLFF.

CDR3: CASSLHGGLTYNEQFF. The CDR3 DNA reads as TGTGCCAGCAGCTTGCACGGGGGGTTAACCTACAATGAGCAGTTCTTC. The chain uses TRBV3-1 (or the pseudogene TRBV3-2) and TRBJ2-1, with TRBD2 matching 7 bases. Germline CDR1 LGHDT, CDR2 YNNKEL (reference sequence). CDR3 size: 16 residues. Germline trimming cut 5 bases from V and 2 bases from J; bases unmatched to any gene: 9.